Listed below are T cell receptor beta chains from one sample, sequenced in a study of blood T cell repertoires in COVID-19. Repertoires were generated with immunoSEQ multiplex PCR, while TCRdb's copy carries only in-frame clones and drops some. The table lists 160,000 or so clones, 85% to 90% of them singletons. Sequencing was carried out using peripheral blood. All receptors derive from a woman in her 70s with acute or convalescent COVID-19. The CDR3 runs from the conserved cysteine through the conserved F or W. The D gene is left open where the match is weak. Clone size, where shown, is once, few, many, or a class for clones that have expanded.

J	size	V	D	CDR3	DNA
TRBJ1-3	NA	TRBV7-2	NA	CASSDSTGLSGNTIYF	TGTGCCAGCAGCGACTCGACAGGCCTCTCTGGAAACACCATATATTTT
TRBJ1-2	NA	TRBV10-2	TRBD1	CASSDGQGAGGYTF	TGCGCCAGCAGTGACGGACAGGGGGCGGGTGGCTACACCTTC
TRBJ1-2	NA	TRBV10-2	TRBD1	CASSEQGARYGYTF	TGCGCCAGCAGTGAACAGGGGGCGAGGTATGGCTACACCTTC
TRBJ2-7	NA	TRBV25-1	TRBD1	CASSELVQGAQHEQYF	TGTGCCAGCAGTGAACTAGTACAGGGGGCTCAACACGAGCAGTACTTC
TRBJ1-6	NA	TRBV6-1	NA	CASSDPYSPLHF	TGTGCCAGCAGTGACCCGTATTCACCCCTCCACTTT
TRBJ2-7	NA	TRBV18	NA	CASSPSQGIYEQYF	TGTGCCAGCTCACCATCTCAGGGAATTTACGAGCAGTACTTC
TRBJ2-1	NA	TRBV12-3/TRBV12-4	NA	CASSVQHEQFF	TGTGCCAGCAGTGTACAGCATGAGCAGTTCTTC
TRBJ1-5	NA	TRBV5-6	NA	CASSFQTGNQPQHF	TGTGCCAGCAGCTTCCAGACAGGTAATCAGCCCCAGCATTTT
TRBJ1-2	NA	TRBV6-1	NA	CASSDGLKGRVSYYGYTF	TGTGCCAGCAGTGATGGTCTTAAGGGGAGGGTTAGTTACTATGGCTACACCTTC
TRBJ1-2	NA	TRBV5-1	NA	CASSSQGINYGYTF	TGCGCCAGCAGCTCCCAGGGTATTAACTATGGCTACACCTTC
TRBJ1-6	once	TRBV9	NA	CASSGPLRVDNSPLHF	TGTGCCAGCAGCGGCCCACTCAGGGTCGATAATTCACCCCTCCACTTT
TRBJ1-2	once	TRBV28	TRBD1	CASRLTGQGGLLDGYTF	TGTGCCAGCAGGCTTACGGGACAGGGGGGGCTTCTCGATGGCTACACCTTC
TRBJ1-6	once	TRBV18	TRBD1	CASSPGTDNSPLHF	TGTGCCAGCTCACCTGGGACAGATAATTCACCCCTCCACTTT
TRBJ2-1	NA	TRBV25-1	NA	CASSGDSLYYNEQFF	TGTGCCAGCAGTGGGGACTCGTTATACTACAATGAGCAGTTCTTC
TRBJ1-6	NA	TRBV30	NA	CAWSRGSAGSPLHF	TGTGCCTGGAGCAGAGGATCAGCTGGCTCACCCCTCCACTTT
TRBJ2-3	NA	TRBV5-4	TRBD2	CASSESGRRTDTQYF	TGTGCCAGCAGCGAGAGCGGGAGGAGGACAGATACGCAGTATTTT
TRBJ1-1	NA	TRBV24-1	NA	CAAQGSGYDEAFF	TGTGCCGCACAGGGAAGCGGCTATGATGAAGCTTTCTTT
TRBJ2-3	NA	TRBV18	TRBD1	CASSRGTEILTQYF	TGTGCCAGCTCACGGGGGACAGAGATACTTACGCAGTATTTT
TRBJ2-1	NA	TRBV19	TRBD2	CASSTSGLAGGHNEQFF	TGTGCCAGTAGTACATCAGGACTAGCGGGGGGGCACAATGAGCAGTTCTTC
TRBJ2-7	NA	TRBV29-1	TRBD1	CSALGTGVEQYF	TGCAGCGCCCTAGGGACAGGGGTCGAGCAGTACTTC
TRBJ1-1	NA	TRBV11-2	NA	CASSSRGREGTEAFF	TGTGCCAGCAGCTCCCGGGGTCGCGAGGGCACTGAAGCTTTCTTT
TRBJ1-5	NA	TRBV9	NA	CASSVGGRSNQPQHF	TGTGCCAGCAGCGTAGGGGGGCGCAGCAATCAGCCCCAGCATTTT
TRBJ2-7	NA	TRBV11-2	TRBD2	CASTMGGVTYEQYF	TGTGCCAGCACCATGGGGGGGGTTACCTACGAGCAGTACTTC
TRBJ1-1	NA	TRBV10-3	TRBD1	CAISESAGGYHTEAFF	TGTGCCATCAGTGAGTCGGCAGGGGGTTATCACACTGAAGCTTTCTTT
TRBJ2-3	NA	TRBV28	NA	CASTTRVGADTQYF	TGTGCCAGCACCACCCGAGTGGGAGCGGATACGCAGTATTTT
TRBJ2-1	NA	TRBV27	NA	CATSGRRHNEQFF	TGTGCCACCTCGGGCAGGAGGCACAATGAGCAGTTCTTC